This entry describes one TCR beta chain. The sample is drawn from a study of blood T cell repertoires in COVID-19. Overall study: Samples of COVID-19 (acute and convalescent) were obtained from the United States, Italy and Spain.

Trimming at V came to 10 bases and at J to 4 bases, leaving 9 bases not matched to a gene. Per the germline V gene, CDR1 is LNHDA and CDR2 is SQIVND (reference sequence). This CDR3 has 14 amino acids. Clones were read by immunoSEQ multiplex PCR, and TCRdb kept only the in-frame ones, dropping some. In the table there are around 230,000 clones, 65% to 90% of which are singletons. Sample: peripheral blood. This receptor was obtained from a man aged 50-59 years with COVID-19, enrolled during active disease. This sequence joins TRBV19 and TRBJ1-4; 7 positions agree with TRBD1. The CDR3 sequence is CATSRQGNNEKLFF. The CDR3 region has the DNA TGTGCCACCTCCAGACAGGGAAATAATGAAAAACTGTTTTTT.